Listed here is a single T cell receptor beta chain. The antigen is unknown. The germline V gene encodes CDR1 DFQATT and CDR2 SNEGSKA (reference sequence). This CDR3 has 15 residues. Trimming took 3 bases from V and 1 from J, leaving 12 bases between them. Molecular barcoding with unique molecular identifiers was used for the TCRbeta library. TCRdb analysed the PCR reads with MiXCR anew, one entry per CDR3 protein. The sample contains 800,000 to 1,000,000 distinct CDR3 sequences, about 29% of which appear only once. This sample was taken from a study of T-cell reconstitution after alpha-beta-depleted transplantation in children. Study conclusions and caveats: Certain patients had high TCRbeta diversity at day 60, and it came from recipient T cells and thymic progenitors that survived. One year after transplant, T-cell counts and diversity came mostly from newly produced T cells.

The source of this sequence is a boy in the first two years of life who had a stem cell transplant for SCID, so the T cells may come from the graft donor. The sample here was PBMCs, mostly from graft donor cells, taken 360 days after TCRalphabeta/CD19-depleted stem cell transplant. This chain links TRBV20-1 with TRBJ2-2, with D possibly being TRBD1 (6 bases). CDR3 protein: CSASPRQVNTGELFF. The CDR3 bases are TGCAGTGCTAGCCCAAGACAGGTGAACACCGGGGAGCTGTTTTTT.